The present T cell receptor (beta chain) was sequenced within a study of CD8+CD57+ T cells in acquired aplastic anemia. At the level of the study: Isolated CD4+ and CD8+ cells, once sorted, yielded DNA averaging about 3.1 ug. The study's findings and limits: The number of CD8+ CDR3 sequences shared by patients and controls was roughly 30.

The germline V and J ends were trimmed by 1 base and 5 bases, with 11 bases remaining between them. Germline V CDR1 and CDR2: SGHRS, YFSETQ. CDR3 length: 14 amino acids. Those patients picked for sequencing had displayed CD8+CD57+ cell expansion on flow cytometry. At the time of blood sampling, patients had not yet received any therapy. This clonotype was picked up a small number of times. Its antigen is still unknown. Given a much more abundant clone one base away, this may be a read error. The missing conserved phenylalanine or tryptophan at the end of this CDR3 makes a read error likely. It was genomic DNA that served as the template for profiling TCR beta VDJ and CDR3. One entry per CDR3 protein, called by TCRdb with MiXCR from the reads. Of some 180,000 distinct CDR3 sequences listed, about three fifths are singletons.

Sequenced sample: sorted CD4+, CD8+, or CD8+CD57+ T cells (not recorded which) from PBMCs. This TCR was recovered from a human donor with aplastic anemia. V is TRBV5-1 and J is TRBJ2-3; a weak D match, TRBD1 (6 bases). The DNA of the CDR3 is TGCGCCAGCAGCTTGCAGGGGTTCGGAGATACGCAGTATTCT. Protein product: CASSLQGFGDTQYS.